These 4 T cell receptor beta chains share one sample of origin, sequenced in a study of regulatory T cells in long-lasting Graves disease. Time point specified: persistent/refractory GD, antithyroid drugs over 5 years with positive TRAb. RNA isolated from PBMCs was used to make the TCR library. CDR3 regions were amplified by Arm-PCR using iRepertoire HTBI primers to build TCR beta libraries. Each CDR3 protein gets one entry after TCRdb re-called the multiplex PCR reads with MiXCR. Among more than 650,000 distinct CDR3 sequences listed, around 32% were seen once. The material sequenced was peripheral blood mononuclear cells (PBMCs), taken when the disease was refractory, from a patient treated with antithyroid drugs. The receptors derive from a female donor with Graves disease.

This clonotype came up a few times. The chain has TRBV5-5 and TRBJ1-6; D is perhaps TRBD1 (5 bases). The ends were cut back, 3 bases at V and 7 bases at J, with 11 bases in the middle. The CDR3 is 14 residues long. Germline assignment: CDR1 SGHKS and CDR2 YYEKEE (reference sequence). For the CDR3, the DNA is TGTGCCAGCAGCTCCGGGGCTGCAAATTCACCCCTCCACTTT. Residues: CASSSGAANSPLHF.

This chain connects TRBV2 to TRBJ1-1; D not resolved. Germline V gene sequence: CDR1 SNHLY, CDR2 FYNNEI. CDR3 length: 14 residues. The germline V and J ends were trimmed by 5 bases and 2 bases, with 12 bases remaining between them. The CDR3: CASSMTRINTEAFF. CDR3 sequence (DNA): TGTGCCAGCAGTATGACACGGATAAACACTGAAGCTTTCTTT.

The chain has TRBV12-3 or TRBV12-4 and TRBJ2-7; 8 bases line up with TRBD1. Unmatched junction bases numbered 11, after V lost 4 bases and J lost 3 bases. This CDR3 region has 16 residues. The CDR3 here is CASSSDRGREFYEQYF. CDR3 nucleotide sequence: TGTGCCAGCAGTTCAGACAGGGGACGTGAATTCTACGAGCAGTACTTC.

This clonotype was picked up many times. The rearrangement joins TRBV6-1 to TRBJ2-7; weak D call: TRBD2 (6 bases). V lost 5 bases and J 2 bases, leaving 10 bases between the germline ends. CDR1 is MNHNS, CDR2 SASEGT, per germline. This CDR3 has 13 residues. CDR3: CASSTGGPYEQYF. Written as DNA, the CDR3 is TGTGCCAGCAGTACCGGGGGTCCCTACGAGCAGTACTTC.